The 4 T cell receptor beta chains below were found in one sample sequenced in a study of identical twins. TCRdb reanalysed the 5' RACE reads using MiXCR and keeps one entry per CDR3 protein. Of around 530,000 distinct CDR3 sequences in the sample, around 15% were seen once. These data are also associated with another study on yellow fever vaccine responses in identical twins.

The source material was CD4+ T cells sorted from blood. These receptors were taken from a woman aged 18-29 years in good health.

Only a few counts were recorded for this clonotype. J is TRBJ2-7 and V is TRBV6-2 or TRBV6-3, with D unresolved. The germline V gene has CDR1 MNHEY and CDR2 SVGEGT. V was cut by 5 bases and J by 0 bases, with 11 bases left in between. This CDR3 contains 14 residues. In DNA form, the CDR3 reads TGTGCCAGCAGTAATGGCCCCAACTCCTACGAGCAGTACGTC. It specifies CASSNGPNSYEQYV.

The chain combines TRBV5-5 with TRBJ2-7; 12 positions match TRBD2. Germline loops: CDR1 SGHKS, CDR2 YYEKEE (reference sequence). The CDR3 sequence is 15 residues long. The ends lost 3 bases at V and 3 bases at J; junction bases unmatched: 4. CDR3 nucleotide sequence: TGTGCCAGCAGCTCGTCGACTAGCGGGAGCTACGAGCAGTACTTC. Amino acid sequence: CASSSSTSGSYEQYF.

The CDR3 DNA reads as TGCGCCAGCAGCTTGAGTACGGGCACTAGCACAGATACGCAGTATTTT. The encoded protein is CASSLSTGTSTDTQYF. The gene calls are TRBV5-1 and TRBJ2-3; D not resolved. V was trimmed by 1 base and J by 0 bases, leaving 12 bases between them. The CDR3 contains 16 residues. Germline V gene lookup returns CDR1 SGHRS and CDR2 YFSETQ.

The rearrangement joins TRBV6-6 to TRBJ1-3; D is uncertain. The CDR3 is made up of 13 amino acids. V gave up 7 bases and J gave up 0 bases, with 7 bases separating them. Germline V gives CDR1 MNHNY, CDR2 SVGAGI (reference sequence). The CDR3 region is CASTDGSGNTIYF. Here the CDR3 DNA reads TGTGCCAGCACGGACGGCTCTGGAAACACCATATATTTT.